The present T cell receptor beta chain was sequenced within a study of blood T cell repertoires in COVID-19. Overall study context: From the United States, Italy and Spain came samples of acute and convalescent COVID-19. Nucleic acid was either cDNA or gDNA, and it came from T cells, B-cell-depleted T cells, or PBMCs.

The cohort comprised adults aged about 18 to 90 years residing in about 25 US areas. Sequencing used immunoSEQ multiplex PCR; TCRdb keeps in-frame clones, though not all of them. The table records around 330,000 clones, over 80% of them present only once. The CDR3 has 14 amino acids. Germline V gives CDR1 LNHNV, CDR2 YYDKDF (reference sequence). Between the trimmed V and J ends, which lost 0 bases and 6 bases, there was a span of 11 bases. Sequenced sample: PBMCs or T cells enriched from blood (not recorded which). The clonotype originates from a woman aged 18-29 years who had recovered from COVID-19. The genes are TRBV15 and TRBJ1-2, with a weak D call TRBD1 (6 bases). CDR3 protein: CATSRDLTGDGYTF. CDR3 bases: TGTGCCACCAGCAGAGATTTGACAGGTGATGGCTACACCTTC.